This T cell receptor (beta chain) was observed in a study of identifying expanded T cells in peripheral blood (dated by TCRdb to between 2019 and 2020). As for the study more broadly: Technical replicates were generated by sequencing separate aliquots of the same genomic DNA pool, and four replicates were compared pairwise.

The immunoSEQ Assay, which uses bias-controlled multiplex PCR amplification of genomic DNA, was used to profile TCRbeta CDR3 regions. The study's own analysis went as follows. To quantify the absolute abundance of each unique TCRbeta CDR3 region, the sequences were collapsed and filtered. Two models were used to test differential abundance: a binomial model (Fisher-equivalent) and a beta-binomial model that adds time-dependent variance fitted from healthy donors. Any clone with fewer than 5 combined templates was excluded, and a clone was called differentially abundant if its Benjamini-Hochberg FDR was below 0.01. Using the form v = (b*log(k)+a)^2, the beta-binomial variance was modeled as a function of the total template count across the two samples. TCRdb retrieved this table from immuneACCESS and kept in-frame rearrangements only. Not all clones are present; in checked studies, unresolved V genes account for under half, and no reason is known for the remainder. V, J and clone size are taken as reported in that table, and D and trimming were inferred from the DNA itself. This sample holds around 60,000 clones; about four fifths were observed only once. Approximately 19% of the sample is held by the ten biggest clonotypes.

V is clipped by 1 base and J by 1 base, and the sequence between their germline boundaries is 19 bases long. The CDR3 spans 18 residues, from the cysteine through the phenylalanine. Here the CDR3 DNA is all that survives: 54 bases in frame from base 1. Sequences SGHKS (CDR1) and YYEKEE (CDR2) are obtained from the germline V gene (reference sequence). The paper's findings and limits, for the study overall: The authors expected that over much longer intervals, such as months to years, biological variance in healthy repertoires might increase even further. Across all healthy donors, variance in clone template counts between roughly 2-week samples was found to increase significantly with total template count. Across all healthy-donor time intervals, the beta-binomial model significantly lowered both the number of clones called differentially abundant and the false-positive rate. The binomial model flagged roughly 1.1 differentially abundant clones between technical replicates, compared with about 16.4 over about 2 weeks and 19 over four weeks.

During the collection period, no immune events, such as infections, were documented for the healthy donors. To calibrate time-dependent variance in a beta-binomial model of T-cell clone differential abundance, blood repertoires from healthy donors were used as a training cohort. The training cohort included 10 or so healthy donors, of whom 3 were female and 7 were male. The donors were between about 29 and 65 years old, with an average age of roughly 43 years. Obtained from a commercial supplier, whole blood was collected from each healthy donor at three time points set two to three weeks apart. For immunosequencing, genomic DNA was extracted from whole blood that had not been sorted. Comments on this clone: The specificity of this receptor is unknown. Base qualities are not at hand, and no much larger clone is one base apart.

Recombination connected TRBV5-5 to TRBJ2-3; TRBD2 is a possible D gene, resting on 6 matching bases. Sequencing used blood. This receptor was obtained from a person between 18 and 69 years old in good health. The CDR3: CASSLLMVGGVRTDTQYF. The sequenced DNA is TGTGCCAGCAGCTTGCTAATGGTAGGCGGGGTTCGCACAGATACGCAGTATTTT.